This TCR beta chain was recovered during a study of T cell changes during pregnancy in multiple sclerosis. Profiling relied on immunoSEQ multiplex PCR, and the TCRdb table lists in-frame clones only, not all of them. The top ten hold 0.9% to 1% of the sample, which has 45,000 to 55,000 clones, about 92% seen once. The J segment lost 8 bases and the V segment lost 5 bases, leaving 11 bases of the junction unmatched. Looked up from germline, CDR1 is WNHNN and CDR2 is SYGVQD (reference sequence). The CDR3 loop spans 16 amino acids. The chain has TRBV10-1 and TRBJ2-2; 10 nucleotides agree with TRBD1. This specimen was CD4+ T cells from peripheral blood mononuclear cells, taken in the second trimester of pregnancy. The receptor was derived from a female donor in good health, enrolled as a control in a pregnancy study. The CDR3 DNA reads as TGCGCCAGCAGTTCCGGGACAGGGGTTGGATCTGGGGAGCTGTTTTTT. This codes for CASSSGTGVGSGELFF.